The clone carrying this TCR beta chain appeared a few times. Its specificity is not known. The table came from immunoSEQ multiplex PCR; TCRdb's copy has only in-frame clones and leaves some out. The table lists approximately 200,000 clones, 75% to 90% of them singletons, with under 7.5% in the top ten. This specimen belongs to a study of cytomegalovirus exposure and HLA in healthy donors. Whole-study findings and limits: The tendency of first-cohort TCR clusters to co-occur in the 90 to 150 validation repertoires emerged from a later analysis.

Losses at the gene ends were 5 bases for V and 4 bases for J; bases not matched to a gene: 5. Germline CDR1 MRHNA, CDR2 SNTAGT. This CDR3 contains 15 residues. This sequence was found in a young man in good health and CMV-seropositive. The chain joins TRBV6-4 to TRBJ2-2; TRBD2 aligns across 9 bases. The material sequenced was PBMCs. CDR3 loop: CASSPLAGLTGELFF. Written as DNA, the CDR3 is TGTGCCAGCAGTCCTCTAGCGGGACTCACCGGGGAGCTGTTTTTT.